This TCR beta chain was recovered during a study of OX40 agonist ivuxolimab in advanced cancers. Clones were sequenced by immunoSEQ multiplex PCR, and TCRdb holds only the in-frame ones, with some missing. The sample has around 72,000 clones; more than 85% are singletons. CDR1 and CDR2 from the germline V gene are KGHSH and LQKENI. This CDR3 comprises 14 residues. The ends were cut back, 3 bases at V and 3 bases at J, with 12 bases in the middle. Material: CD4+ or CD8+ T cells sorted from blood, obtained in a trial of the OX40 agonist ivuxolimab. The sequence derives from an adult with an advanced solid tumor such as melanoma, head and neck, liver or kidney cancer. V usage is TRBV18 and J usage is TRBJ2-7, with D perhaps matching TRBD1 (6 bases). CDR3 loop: CASSPSGQFYEQYF. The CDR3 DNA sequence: TGTGCCAGCTCACCGTCAGGACAGTTCTACGAGCAGTACTTC.